This TCR beta chain was identified in a study of T cells expressing NK-cell markers. About the study: The study sequenced eight donors, seven HCMV-seropositive and one seronegative. Study-level results: The CD3+CD56-NKG2C+ fraction of a few donors was also led by these clonotypes.

Details on this clonotype: Its target is not known.

This CDR3 is built from 18 residues. The germline gives CDR1 LGHNA, CDR2 YNFKEQ. TCRdb reprocessed the 5' RACE reads, with one entry per CDR3 protein and no DNA. In all, the sample yields about 170,000 distinct CDR3 sequences. The gene calls are TRBV4-2 and TRBJ2-1; the D call of TRBD2 rests on TCRdb alone, since no DNA is present to check it. Sequencing was carried out using blood T cells: a sorted CD56 or NKG2C T cell subset, CD4+ or CD8+ T cells, or bulk PBMC T cells (not recorded which). This TCR was recovered from a man aged 18 to 69 in good health. This chain's CDR3 is CASSQDPPLAGGYNEQFF.